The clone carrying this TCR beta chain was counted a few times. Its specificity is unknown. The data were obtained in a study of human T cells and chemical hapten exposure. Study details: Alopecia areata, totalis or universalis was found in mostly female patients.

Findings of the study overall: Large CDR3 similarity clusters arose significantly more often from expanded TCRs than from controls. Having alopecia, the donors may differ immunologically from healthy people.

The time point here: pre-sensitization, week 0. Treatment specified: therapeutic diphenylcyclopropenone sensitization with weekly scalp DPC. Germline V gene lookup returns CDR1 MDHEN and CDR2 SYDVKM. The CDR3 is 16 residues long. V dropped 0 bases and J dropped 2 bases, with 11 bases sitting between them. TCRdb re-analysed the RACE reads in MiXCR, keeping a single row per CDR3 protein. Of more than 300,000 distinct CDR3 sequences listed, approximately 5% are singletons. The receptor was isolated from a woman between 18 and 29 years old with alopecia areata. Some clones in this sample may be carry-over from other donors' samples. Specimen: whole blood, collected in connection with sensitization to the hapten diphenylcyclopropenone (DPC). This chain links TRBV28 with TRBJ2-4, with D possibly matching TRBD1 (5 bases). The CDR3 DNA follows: TGTGCCAGCAGTTTATGGGTACAGGATTCCAAAAACATTCAGTACTTC. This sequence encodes CASSLWVQDSKNIQYF.